Listed below are T cell receptor beta chains from one sample, sequenced in a study of cytomegalovirus exposure and HLA in healthy donors. Method: immunoSEQ multiplex PCR; TCRdb's copy keeps in-frame clones and lacks some. The sample consists of roughly 100,000 clones, around 74% of them appearing once. Sequenced: PBMCs. Receptors were obtained from a man aged 40-50 years in good health and CMV-seronegative. Each CDR3 is given with its conserved first and last residue. D genes are given only for firm matches. The size field is filled for only some rows; it gives once, few, many or a size class.

TRBV2	NA	TRBD1	TRBJ1-2	TGTGCCAGCACTGGACAGGGCCTGGGGGGCTACACCTTC	CASTGQGLGGYTF
TRBV5-1	NA	TRBD1	TRBJ2-3	TGCGCCAGCAGCTATGACAGGGTTAGCACAGATACGCAGTATTTT	CASSYDRVSTDTQYF
TRBV28	NA	TRBD1	TRBJ1-2	TGTGCCAGCAGTTTGCAACGGGGACAGGGCAGCTATGGCTACACCTTC	CASSLQRGQGSYGYTF
TRBV5-8	NA	NA	TRBJ2-7	TGTGCCAGCAGCTTGATGGGGACTCGGCAGGTATACGAGCAGTACTTC	CASSLMGTRQVYEQYF
TRBV5-1	few	NA	TRBJ2-7	TGCGCCAGCAGCCCAGGTAACTACGAGCAGTACTTC	CASSPGNYEQYF
TRBV4-3	once	NA	TRBJ1-6	TGCGCCAGCAGCCAAGGATTCAGAAATAATTCACCCCTCCACTTT	CASSQGFRNNSPLHF
TRBV28	NA	TRBD1	TRBJ2-7	TGTGCCAGCAGTTTCCCCCAGAGGACAGGTTTCTACGAGCAGTACTTC	CASSFPQRTGFYEQYF
TRBV19	few	NA	TRBJ2-5	TGTGCCAGTAGTATCCTAGCGAGGCAAGAGACCCAGTACTTC	CASSILARQETQYF
TRBV7-9	few	TRBD1	TRBJ2-7	TGTGCCAGCAGCTCGGGGGGGACAGGGGACCACGAGCAGTACTTC	CASSSGGTGDHEQYF
TRBV7-7	NA	TRBD1	TRBJ2-7	TGTGCTAGCAGCTTAGCGGGACAGGGGGCCGAGCAGTACTTC	CASSLAGQGAEQYF
TRBV6-5	NA	TRBD2	TRBJ2-3	TGTGCCAGCAGTTACGGGTCTAGCGGGAGTGGGGATACGCAGTATTTT	CASSYGSSGSGDTQYF
TRBV19	NA	TRBD1	TRBJ2-6	TGTGCCAGTAGTAGGGACAGTTTTCTTACTTCCGGGGCCAACGTCCTGACTTTC	CASSRDSFLTSGANVLTF
TRBV5-6	NA	TRBD1	TRBJ2-4	TGTGCCAGCAGCTTGTGGGAGGACAGGGGGCTAGCCAAAAACATTCAGTACTTC	CASSLWEDRGLAKNIQYF
TRBV5-4	NA	TRBD2	TRBJ2-2	TGTGCCAGCCACCGTTCCCGACTAGCAGGCGGGGAGCTGTTTTTT	CASHRSRLAGGELFF
TRBV28	NA	NA	TRBJ1-3	TGTGCCAGCAGTTTAGGGGGGAGTGGAAACACCATATATTTT	CASSLGGSGNTIYF
TRBV6-4	NA	NA	TRBJ1-1	TGTGCCAGCAGTGACACCACTCGTAGGGGTAGGAGTGAAGCTTTCTTT	CASSDTTRRGRSEAFF
TRBV12-5	NA	TRBD2	TRBJ2-2	TGTGCTAGTGGTTTGAGCAGCGGGAGTTGGCCCGGGGAGCTGTTTTTT	CASGLSSGSWPGELFF
TRBV6-5	NA	NA	TRBJ2-5	TGTGCCAGCAGTTACAGGGGTAAAGAGACCCAGTACTTC	CASSYRGKETQYF
TRBV5-1	NA	NA	TRBJ2-2	TGCGCCAGCAGCCCCAGTAGCGGCTACACCGGGGAGCTGTTTTTT	CASSPSSGYTGELFF
TRBV29-1	NA	TRBD1	TRBJ2-7	TGCAGCGTTTTGGGACAGGGAGAGAACTACGAGCAGTACTTC	CSVLGQGENYEQYF
TRBV7-9	NA	NA	TRBJ1-1	TGTTCCAGCAGCTCGCAACAGGGTAGGGACACTGAAGCTTTCTTT	CSSSSQQGRDTEAFF
TRBV6-4	NA	NA	TRBJ2-3	TGTGCCAGCAGCCCGGAGGATAGACGCACAGATACGCAGTATTTT	CASSPEDRRTDTQYF
TRBV6-5	once	NA	TRBJ1-1	TGTGCCAGCAGTCCCCAGGGTACGAACACTGAAGCTTTCTTT	CASSPQGTNTEAFF
TRBV30	NA	TRBD1	TRBJ2-7	TGTGCCTGGAGTGGTTGGGGGACAGGGCCCCACGAGCAGTACTTC	CAWSGWGTGPHEQYF
TRBV4-1	NA	NA	TRBJ1-5	TGCGCCAGCAGCCTGACGGGGGATCAGCCCCAGCATTTT	CASSLTGDQPQHF
TRBV6-5	NA	NA	TRBJ1-2	TGTGCCAGCAGCTTAGGGGGTGAGGTCTATGGCTACACCTTC	CASSLGGEVYGYTF
TRBV7-3	NA	NA	TRBJ1-5	TGTGCCAGCAGCCCTCAGGGAGGGGTCAATCAGCCCCAGCATTTT	CASSPQGGVNQPQHF
TRBV29-1	NA	TRBD1	TRBJ1-5	TGCAGCGTTGAACTCACAGGGGTTGGCAATCAGCCCCAGCATTTT	CSVELTGVGNQPQHF
TRBV4-1	NA	TRBD2	TRBJ2-7	TGCGCCAGCAGCCAAGATGGGAGACTAGCGGGGGGGAGGGGCGAGCAGTACTTC	CASSQDGRLAGGRGEQYF
TRBV19	few	NA	TRBJ1-1	TGTGCCAGTAGTATGAGGGAGAACACTGAAGCTTTCTTT	CASSMRENTEAFF
TRBV4-1	NA	NA	TRBJ2-1	TGCGCCAGCAGCCAACCAGCGCGGGGACGGAACTACAATGAGCAGTTCTTC	CASSQPARGRNYNEQFF
TRBV5-6	few	NA	TRBJ1-1	TGTGCCAGCAGCTTGATTGGCCAGGGGAACACTGAAGCTTTCTTT	CASSLIGQGNTEAFF
TRBV7-3	NA	NA	TRBJ1-1	TGTGCCAGCAGCCAAGAGGGACAAACAACGAACACTGAAGCTTTCTTT	CASSQEGQTTNTEAFF
TRBV25-1	NA	NA	TRBJ2-7	TGTGCCAGCAGTGAACCCATCCCAGCCTACGAGCAGTACTTC	CASSEPIPAYEQYF
TRBV9	NA	NA	TRBJ2-7	TGTGCCAGCAGCGTAGGCGGCAGCTCCTACGAGCAGTACTTC	CASSVGGSSYEQYF
TRBV19	NA	TRBD1	TRBJ1-5	TGTGCCAGTAGCCATAGACAGGGCACTCGGCCCCAGCATTTT	CASSHRQGTRPQHF
TRBV6-5	NA	NA	TRBJ1-2	TGTGCCAGCAGTTACCCTGTGGGGGGTGGCTATGGCTACACCTTC	CASSYPVGGGYGYTF
TRBV5-1	few	NA	TRBJ2-5	TGCGCCAGCAGCCTACAGCGGGAAGAGACCCAGTACTTC	CASSLQREETQYF
TRBV6-5	NA	NA	TRBJ2-2	TGTGCCAGCAGTTATTGGAGCGGTTCGAACACCGGGGAGCTGTTTTTT	CASSYWSGSNTGELFF
TRBV4-1	once	NA	TRBJ2-5	TGCGCCAGCAGCCGGACTACGACGGGGGAGACCCAGTACTTC	CASSRTTTGETQYF
TRBV7-3	NA	NA	TRBJ2-3	TGTGCCAGCAGCTTAAGGACAGAGACAGATACGCAGTATTTT	CASSLRTETDTQYF
TRBV19	NA	TRBD2	TRBJ2-7	TGTGCCAGTAGTACCAATCTTATAGCGGGATACTACTACGAGCAGTACTTC	CASSTNLIAGYYYEQYF
TRBV19	NA	NA	TRBJ2-7	TGTGCCAGTAGTCCTTCGGGGGTCTACGAGCAGTACTTC	CASSPSGVYEQYF
TRBV2	NA	NA	TRBJ2-6	TGTGCCAGCAGTGAATTATCCGGGGCCAACGTCCTGACTTTC	CASSELSGANVLTF
TRBV4-1	many	NA	TRBJ2-3	TGCGCCAGCAGCCAGAGACAGAGCTCTAGCACAGATACGCAGTATTTT	CASSQRQSSSTDTQYF
TRBV6-1	few	NA	TRBJ1-5	TGTGCCAGCAGCGAAAGGGGGGGGATTAGCAATCAGCCCCAGCATTTT	CASSERGGISNQPQHF
TRBV25-1	NA	TRBD2	TRBJ2-1	TGTGCCAGCAGTGAATGGGGCGGGGGGGCATTGGACAATGAGCAGTTCTTC	CASSEWGGGALDNEQFF
TRBV27	once	NA	TRBJ2-7	TGTGCCAGCAGTTCTAGCGTAGCCTTAACCTACGAGCAGTACTTC	CASSSSVALTYEQYF
TRBV19	NA	NA	TRBJ1-1	TGTGCCAGTAGTATCTTGAACACTGAAGCTTTCTTT	CASSILNTEAFF
TRBV5-4	NA	TRBD2	TRBJ2-7	TGTGCCACCAGGACTAGCGACTACGAGCAGTACTTC	CATRTSDYEQYF
TRBV6-1	few	NA	TRBJ1-2	TGTGCCAGCAGTGAAGGAGTGGTGGGGGCCACAGCTAACTATGGCTACACCTTC	CASSEGVVGATANYGYTF
TRBV28	NA	TRBD1	TRBJ1-1	TGTGCCAGCAGTTTAGGGGACAGGCCGGGTGAAGCTTTCTTT	CASSLGDRPGEAFF
TRBV9	NA	TRBD1	TRBJ1-3	TGTGCCAGCAGCGTTGACAGGGTAAACACCATATATTTT	CASSVDRVNTIYF
TRBV4-1	NA	NA	TRBJ2-4	TGCGCCAGCAGCCAAGTGGGGCGGATAGCCAAAAACATTCAGTACTTC	CASSQVGRIAKNIQYF
TRBV7-9	NA	TRBD1	TRBJ1-2	TGTTCCAGCACCAGGGGGGATAATGGCTACACCTTC	CSSTRGDNGYTF
TRBV4-2	NA	NA	TRBJ2-5	TGTGCCAGCAGCCAGGCGAGGACTCACCAAGAGACCCAGTACTTC	CASSQARTHQETQYF
TRBV5-1	NA	NA	TRBJ1-1	TGCGCCAGCAGCTTACAGGGCCTTATCGAGAGTAACACTGAAGCTTTCTTT	CASSLQGLIESNTEAFF
TRBV25-1	NA	NA	TRBJ1-3	TGTGCCAGCTTGGACAGAAGAAACACCATATATTTT	CASLDRRNTIYF
TRBV27	NA	TRBD1	TRBJ2-3	TGTGCCAGCAGCTGGGGACAGACTAACACAGATACGCAGTATTTT	CASSWGQTNTDTQYF